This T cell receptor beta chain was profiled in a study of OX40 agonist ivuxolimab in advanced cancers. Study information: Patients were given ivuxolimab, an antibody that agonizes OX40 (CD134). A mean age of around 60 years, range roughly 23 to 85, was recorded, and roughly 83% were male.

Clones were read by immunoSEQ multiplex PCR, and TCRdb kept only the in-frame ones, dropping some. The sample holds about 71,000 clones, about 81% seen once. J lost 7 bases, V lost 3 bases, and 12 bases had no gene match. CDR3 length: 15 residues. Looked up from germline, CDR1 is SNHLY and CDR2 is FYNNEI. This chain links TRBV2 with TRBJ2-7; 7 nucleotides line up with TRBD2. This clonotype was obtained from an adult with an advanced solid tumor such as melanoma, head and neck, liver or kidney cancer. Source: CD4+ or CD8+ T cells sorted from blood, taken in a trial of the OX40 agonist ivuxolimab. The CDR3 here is CASSDVPAGAGEQYF. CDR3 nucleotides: TGTGCCAGCAGTGACGTTCCTGCGGGAGCCGGGGAGCAGTACTTC.